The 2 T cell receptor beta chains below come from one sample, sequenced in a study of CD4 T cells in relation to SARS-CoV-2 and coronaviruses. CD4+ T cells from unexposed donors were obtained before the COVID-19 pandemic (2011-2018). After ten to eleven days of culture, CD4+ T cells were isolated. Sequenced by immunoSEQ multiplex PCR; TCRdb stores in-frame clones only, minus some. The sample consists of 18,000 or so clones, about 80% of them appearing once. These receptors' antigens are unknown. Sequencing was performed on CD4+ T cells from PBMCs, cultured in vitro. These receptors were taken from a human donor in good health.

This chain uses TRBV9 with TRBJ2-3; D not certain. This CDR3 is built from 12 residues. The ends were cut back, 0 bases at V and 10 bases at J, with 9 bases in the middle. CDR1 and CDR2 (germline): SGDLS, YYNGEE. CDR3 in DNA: TGTGCCAGCAGCGTAGGGGGTAGCCCGCAGTATTTT. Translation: CASSVGGSPQYF.

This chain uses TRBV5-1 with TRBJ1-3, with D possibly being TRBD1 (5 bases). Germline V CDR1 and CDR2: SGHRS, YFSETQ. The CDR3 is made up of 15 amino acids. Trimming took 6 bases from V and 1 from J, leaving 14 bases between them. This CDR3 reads CASTTSGVSGNTIYF. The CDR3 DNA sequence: TGCGCCAGCACGACATCGGGGGTTTCTGGAAACACCATATATTTT.